This T cell receptor beta chain was recovered during a study of blood T cell repertoires in COVID-19. On the study more broadly: Material from acute and convalescent COVID-19 was sourced from the United States, Italy and Spain. In each case, the material was cDNA or gDNA derived from T cells, B-cell-depleted T cells, or PBMCs.

Data came from immunoSEQ multiplex PCR; TCRdb stores just in-frame clones and leaves some out. In the table there are over 75,000 clones, 80% of which are singletons. Germline V lookup: CDR1 SGHVS, CDR2 FNYEAQ. The germline V and J ends were trimmed by 1 base and 2 bases, with 9 bases remaining between them. The CDR3 consists of 15 residues. The chain uses TRBV7-6 and TRBJ1-3; D possibly corresponds to TRBD1 (5 bases). The receptor's source is a man in his forties or fifties who had recovered from COVID-19. The sequenced sample was peripheral blood. Written as DNA, the CDR3 is TGTGCCAGCAGCTTAGGTCAGGGAACTGGAAACACCATATATTTT. Its translation: CASSLGQGTGNTIYF.